A single T cell receptor (beta chain) is shown here with its context. What it binds is not known. Sorting that relied on CD45RO/CCR7/CD25/CD127/CD95/CD27 yielded CD4+ naive, central memory, regulatory and stem cell-like memory cells. This record comes from a study of beta chain features in type 1 diabetes. General study results and limits: High-TCR-expressing cells could be over-represented by cDNA sequencing.

Investigators reverse transcribed all isolated RNA, so they sequenced expressed TCRB transcripts. Sequencing was performed with immunoSEQ multiplex PCR; in TCRdb, only in-frame clones are kept and a portion is missing. The data contain under 250,000 clones, 27% of them singletons. The CDR3 totals 13 residues. Germline values: CDR1 GTSNPN, CDR2 SVGIG (reference sequence). V lost 2 bases and J lost 5, with 10 bases in between. The receptor was isolated from a man aged 25 to 45 in good health. What was sequenced was central memory CD4+ T cells from blood. The gene calls are TRBV30 and TRBJ1-5; no firm D call. This chain's CDR3 is CAWSPGLDQPQHF. DNA of the CDR3: TGTGCCTGGAGTCCGGGTCTAGATCAGCCCCAGCATTTT.